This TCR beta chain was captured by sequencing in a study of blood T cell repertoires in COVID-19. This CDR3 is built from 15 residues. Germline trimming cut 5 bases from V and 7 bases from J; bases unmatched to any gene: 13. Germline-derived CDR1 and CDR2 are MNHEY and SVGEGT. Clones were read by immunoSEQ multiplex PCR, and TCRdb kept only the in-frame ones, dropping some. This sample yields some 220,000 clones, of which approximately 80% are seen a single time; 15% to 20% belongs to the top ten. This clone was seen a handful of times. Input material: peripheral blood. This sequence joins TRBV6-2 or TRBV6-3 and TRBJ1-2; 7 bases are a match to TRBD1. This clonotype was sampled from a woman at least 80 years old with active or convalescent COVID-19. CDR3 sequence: CASSNVRQGLGGYTF. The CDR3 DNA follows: TGTGCCAGCAGTAACGTCCGACAGGGATTAGGTGGCTACACCTTC.